The source of this T cell receptor (beta chain) is a study of cytomegalovirus exposure and HLA in healthy donors. Whole-study results and caveats: A likely sequencing artifact accounted for one observed cluster of highly shared sequence variants. Researchers reported from a later analysis that most CMV-associated TCR beta chains appeared HLA-restricted. Cytomegalovirus association was assigned to approximately 180 TCR beta chains.

PCR was performed using 60 Vbeta and 13 Jbeta primers. The data were produced by immunoSEQ multiplex PCR, yet TCRdb's version contains in-frame clones alone and is incomplete. The table records approximately 190,000 clones, 77% of them present only once. The CDR3 is 16 residues long. From germline, CDR1 is SNHLY and CDR2 FYNNEI. The J segment lost 4 bases and the V segment lost 3 bases, leaving 6 bases of the junction unmatched. As concerns this clone: Its antigen is as yet unknown.

Among the donors, all were healthy bone marrow donors. The sample consisted of PBMCs. The chain combines TRBV2 with TRBJ2-2; 9 bases map to TRBD2. The source is a woman aged 25 to 39 in good health and CMV-seropositive. CDR3 DNA sequence: TGTGCCAGCAGTGACTCTAGCGGGGAGTTCACCGGGGAGCTGTTTTTT. Amino acid sequence: CASSDSSGEFTGELFF.